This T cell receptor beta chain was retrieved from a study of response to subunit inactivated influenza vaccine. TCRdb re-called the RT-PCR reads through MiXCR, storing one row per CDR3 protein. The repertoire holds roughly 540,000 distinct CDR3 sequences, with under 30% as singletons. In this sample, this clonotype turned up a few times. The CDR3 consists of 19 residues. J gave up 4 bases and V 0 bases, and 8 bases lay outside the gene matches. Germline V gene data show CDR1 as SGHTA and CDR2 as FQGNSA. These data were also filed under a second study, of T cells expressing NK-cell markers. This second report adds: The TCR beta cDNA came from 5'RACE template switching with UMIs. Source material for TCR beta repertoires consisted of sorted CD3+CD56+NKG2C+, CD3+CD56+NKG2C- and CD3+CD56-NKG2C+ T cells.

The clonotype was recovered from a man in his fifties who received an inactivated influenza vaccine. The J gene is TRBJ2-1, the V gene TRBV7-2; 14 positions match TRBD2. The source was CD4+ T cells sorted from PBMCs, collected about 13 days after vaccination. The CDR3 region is CASSLANGTSGRLYNEQFF. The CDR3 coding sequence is TGTGCCAGCAGCTTAGCGAACGGGACTAGCGGGAGACTTTACAATGAGCAGTTCTTC.